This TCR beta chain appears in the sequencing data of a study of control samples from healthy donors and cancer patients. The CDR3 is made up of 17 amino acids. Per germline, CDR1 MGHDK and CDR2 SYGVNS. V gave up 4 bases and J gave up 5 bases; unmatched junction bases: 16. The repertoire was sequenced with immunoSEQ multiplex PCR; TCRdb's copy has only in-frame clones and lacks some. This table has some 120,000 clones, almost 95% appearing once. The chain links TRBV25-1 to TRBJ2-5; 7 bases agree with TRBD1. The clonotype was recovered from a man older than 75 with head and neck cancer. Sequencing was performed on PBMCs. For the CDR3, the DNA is TGTGCCAGCAGTGGCCCGGGACAGTCCGTCCTAGGGGAGACCCAGTACTTC. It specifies CASSGPGQSVLGETQYF.